Below, 18 T cell receptor beta chains from the same sample are listed, as sequenced in a study of cytomegalovirus exposure and HLA in healthy donors (dated by TCRdb to between 2016 and 2019). Library method: the immunoSEQ multiplex PCR assay. For the multiplex PCR, a mixture combining 60 forward primers for TCR Vbeta segments and 13 reverse primers for TCR Jbeta segments was used. TCRdb carries this immuneACCESS record with in-frame sequences only. Its versions omit some clonotypes, under half of them owing to an unresolved V gene in the studies checked, with the rest unexplained. This sample gives around 150,000 clones in total; approximately 85% of them show up just once. Roughly 6.7% of the sample comes from the top ten. Sequencing used PBMCs. All receptors come from a man aged 45-65 years in good health and CMV-seropositive.

The chain recombines TRBV7-9 with TRBJ2-6; the D is unclear. The CDR3 consists of 15 residues. CDR1 is SEHNR, CDR2 FQNEAQ, per germline (reference sequence). V was clipped by 5 bases and J by 0 bases, with 8 bases between them. CDR3 sequence reads: CASSSLASGANVLTF. The DNA for the CDR3 is TGTGCCAGCAGCAGCTTAGCCTCTGGGGCCAACGTCCTGACTTTC.

The chain joins TRBV28 to TRBJ2-1; tentatively, D is TRBD2 (5 bases). This CDR3 has 15 amino acids. V lost 5 bases to trimming and J lost 2 bases, with 13 bases between them. Germline loops: CDR1 MDHEN, CDR2 SYDVKM. This CDR3 reads CASSPVRETYNEQFF. The CDR3 bases are TGTGCCAGCAGTCCCGTCCGGGAAACCTACAATGAGCAGTTCTTC.

This chain uses TRBV30 with TRBJ1-1; D remains unclear. CDR1 GTSNPN and CDR2 SVGIG come from the germline V gene (reference sequence). Between the trimmed V and J ends, which lost 2 bases and 10 bases, there was a span of 11 bases. The CDR3 is made up of 11 amino acids. CDR3 DNA: TGTGCCTGGAGTCGTCCGGGGAGAGCTTTCTTT. It is translated as CAWSRPGRAFF.

This clone has just one count. The chain links TRBV30 to TRBJ2-5; the D gene is possibly TRBD2 (5 bases). CDR1 is GTSNPN and CDR2 is SVGIG in the germline V gene (reference sequence). Trimming removed 1 base at V and 4 bases at J, with 16 bases between. The CDR3 has 15 amino acids. CDR3 sequence: CAWSGGLAIVETQYF. The CDR3 nucleotides are TGTGCCTGGAGTGGCGGGCTAGCAATTGTAGAGACCCAGTACTTC.

J is TRBJ2-7 and V is TRBV28; 7 positions agree with TRBD1. Germline CDR1 and CDR2: MDHEN and SYDVKM. J gave up 1 base and V 6 bases, and 9 bases lay outside the gene matches. The CDR3 contains 15 residues. Here the CDR3 reads CASRDRQGQSYEQYF. The CDR3 DNA follows: TGTGCCAGCAGGGACCGACAGGGTCAATCCTACGAGCAGTACTTC.

CDR3 sequence: CASSTMDRGRWMGKLFF. The CDR3 bases are TGTGCCAGCAGTACGATGGACAGGGGGCGTTGGATGGGAAAACTGTTTTTT. The rearrangement uses TRBV28 and TRBJ1-4, with 11 bases fitting TRBD1. The CDR3 covers 17 residues. The germline V gene has CDR1 MDHEN and CDR2 SYDVKM. The V and J ends lost 5 bases and 10 bases, in that order; junction bases with no gene match: 15.

The chain combines TRBV13 with TRBJ2-1; tentatively, D is TRBD2 (6 bases). Germline assignment: CDR1 PRHDT and CDR2 FYEKMQ (reference sequence). V lost 3 bases and J 7 bases, leaving 13 bases between the germline ends. The CDR3 has 14 residues. The CDR3 DNA reads TGTGCCAGCAGCTTCGGACTAATTGGAAATGAGCAGTTCTTC. Encoded protein: CASSFGLIGNEQFF.

DNA of the CDR3: TGTGCCATCAGTGAGTCGAACTACACTAGCACAGATACGCAGTATTTT. Translating gives CAISESNYTSTDTQYF. The chain carries TRBV10-3 and TRBJ2-3; D remains ambiguous. There are 16 residues in the CDR3. Trimming removed 0 bases from V and 0 bases from J, with 10 bases in between. CDR1 ENHRY and CDR2 SYGVKD come from the germline V gene.

The table lists this clone with a few counts. The chain uses TRBV5-6 and TRBJ2-7, with D unresolved. V was pared by 1 base and J by 2 bases, with 10 bases between. The CDR3 has 14 amino acids. Germline loops: CDR1 SGHDT, CDR2 YYEEEE. CDR3 sequence (DNA): TGTGCCAGCAGCTTGCGCCTAACGCCCTACGAGCAGTACTTC. Residues: CASSLRLTPYEQYF. Looking up the rest from reference TRBV5-6 and TRBJ2-7 gives the full variable domain: DAGVTQSPTHLIKTRGQQVTLRCSPKSGHDTVSWYQQALGQGPQFIFQYYEEEERQRGNFPDRFSGHQFPNYSSELNVNALLLGDSALYLCASSLRLTPYEQYFGPGTRLTVT.

This chain connects TRBV25-1 to TRBJ1-2; D is possibly TRBD1 (5 bases). The germline V gene has CDR1 MGHDK and CDR2 SYGVNS. With 4 bases removed from V and 4 bases from J, the gap between germline ends came to 10 bases. This CDR3 has 13 amino acids. CDR3 DNA sequence: TGTGCCAGCAGTGCCAGGGAATCCTATGGCTACACCTTC. Translating it yields CASSARESYGYTF.

V is TRBV11-3 and J is TRBJ2-7; 9 nucleotides align to TRBD2. Germline-derived CDR1 and CDR2 are SGHNT and YENEEA. This CDR3 comprises 16 residues. Trimming cost V 1 base and J 5 bases; bases outside gene matches: 9. DNA of the CDR3: TGTGCCAGCAGCTTAGGGCTAGCGGGATCGTTCGACGAGCAGTACTTC. Translation: CASSLGLAGSFDEQYF. Full variable domain (missing parts from reference TRBV11-3 and TRBJ2-7): EAGVVQSPRYKIIEKKQPVAFWCNPISGHNTLYWYLQNLGQGPELLIRYENEEAVDDSQLPKDRFSAERLKGVDSTLKIQPAELGDSAVYLCASSLGLAGSFDEQYFGPGTRLTVT.

CDR3 coding DNA: TGTGCCAGCAGTGAAGAAAGGACAGGGACCTCAGATACGCAGTATTTT. Its protein product is CASSEERTGTSDTQYF. The V and J genes are TRBV6-1 and TRBJ2-3; 8 bases fit TRBD1. The V and J ends lost 1 base and 4 bases, in that order; junction bases with no gene match: 7. Germline V lookup: CDR1 MNHNS, CDR2 SASEGT. This CDR3 is 16 amino acids long.

The V call is TRBV10-3, the J call TRBJ1-1; 8 bases fit TRBD1. CDR1 and CDR2 (germline): ENHRY, SYGVKD. The trim removed 11 bases at V and 0 bases at J, leaving 14 bases unmatched. The CDR3 totals 16 residues. As DNA, the CDR3 is TGTGCCTCCACAAACTTCCGGGACAGGCTGAACACTGAAGCTTTCTTT. It is translated as CASTNFRDRLNTEAFF.

This clone came up a few times. The genes are TRBV29-1 and TRBJ2-5, with D maybe TRBD1 (5 bases). Between the trimmed V and J ends, which lost 4 bases and 4 bases, there was a span of 16 bases. This CDR3 contains 14 residues. Germline values: CDR1 SQVTM, CDR2 ANQGSEA. CDR3 sequence: CSVVGLQGRETQYF. DNA of the CDR3: TGCAGCGTTGTCGGGTTGCAGGGAAGAGAGACCCAGTACTTC.

This chain links TRBV7-9 with TRBJ2-7, with no clear D. V lost 1 base to trimming and J lost 6 bases, with 13 bases between them. The CDR3 totals 14 residues. Germline CDR1 reads SEHNR; CDR2 reads FQNEAQ (reference sequence). The CDR3 sequence: CASSLVGRIREQYF. The CDR3 DNA sequence: TGTGCCAGCAGCTTAGTCGGCAGGATACGCGAGCAGTACTTC.

The chain has TRBV28 and TRBJ2-7; 9 nucleotides line up with TRBD2. Germline V CDR1 and CDR2: MDHEN, SYDVKM. The CDR3 has 15 residues. The trim removed 2 bases at V and 3 bases at J, leaving 5 bases unmatched. CDR3 in DNA: TGTGCCAGCAGTTTAGGGCTAGCGGGAATCTACGAGCAGTACTTC. It is translated as CASSLGLAGIYEQYF.

The chain has TRBV5-5 and TRBJ1-2; D gene uncertain. V dropped 3 bases and J dropped 1 base, with 4 bases sitting between them. Germline V CDR1 and CDR2: SGHKS, YYEKEE (reference sequence). The CDR3 length is 12 residues. The CDR3 DNA reads as TGTGCCAGCAGCTCGGTTAACTATGGCTACACCTTC. Its protein is CASSSVNYGYTF.

The chain is built from TRBV18 and TRBJ1-6; D is ambiguous. Deletions cut 3 bases from V and 0 bases from J, with 9 bases between. The V gene's germline CDR1 is KGHSH and CDR2 LQKENI. The CDR3 runs to 16 residues. CDR3 DNA: TGTGCCAGCTCACCTGATGTTAGCTCCTATAATTCACCCCTCCACTTT. This translates into CASSPDVSSYNSPLHF.